Sequencing of this T cell receptor beta chain was carried out in a study of persistence of HIV-infected CD4 T cells (TCRdb year 2020). For context, the study as a whole: Participants had been on suppressive ART for a median of roughly eight years. The clonality of all cells in each sorted population was measured by TCRbeta sequencing, and the clonality of infected cells was measured by proviral sequencing. Anti-CD3/anti-CD28 stimulation activated a higher proportion of cells, with a lower memory fraction, than antigen stimulation. Apart from a couple of participants who underwent leukapheresis at a single time point, peripheral blood samples of up to roughly 180 mL were collected from participants at multiple time points. In the cross-participant TCR cluster analysis, fewer than ten participants were included for CMV and over five participants were included for Gag. The study isolated CMV- and HIV-1 Gag-responding CD4+ T cells from ART-treated individuals to examine antigen-driven clonal expansion of HIV-1-infected cells.

Remarks on this clone: The clone's antigen remains unknown. The record has no base qualities; no much larger clone is one base away.

Relative to germline, V is missing 0 bases and J is missing 2 bases, with 3 bases of the junction outside any gene match. Sequences SGHDT (CDR1) and YYEEEE (CDR2) are obtained from the germline V gene. The CDR3 runs 15 amino acids, cysteine and phenylalanine included. CDR3 DNA is the only sequence kept; it has 45 bases, read in frame from the first base. Study-wide findings and limitations: A correlation was observed between TCR oligoclonality and proviral oligoclonality within the same sorted populations. TCRbeta richness in CMV- and Gag-responding cells was significantly lower than in anti-CD3/anti-CD28-responding cells; CMV-responding cells had higher oligoclonality than CD3/CD28-stimulated and Gag-responding cells. Bulk TCR analyses could not be limited to the rare CMV-responding cells that actually contained HIV-1 proviruses. Antigen-responding cells were enriched for degenerate expanded CDR3beta sequences, which suggests convergent selection of CD4+ responses to CMV and Gag. Only a small number of individuals took part in the study, and the range of antigens tested was limited.

The immunoSEQ hsTCRB assay version 4, run in survey mode, was used to sequence TCRbeta repertoires from genomic DNA. Genomic DNA was diluted to 7.5 to 10 ng/uL, and up to roughly 1 ug per sample was used for TCRbeta sequencing. The authors processed their data as follows. TCRbeta data were analyzed in ImmunoSeq Analyzer 3.0, with diversity computed on productive nucleotide rearrangements. Lower-bound TCR diversity was estimated with the improved Chao index, and clonality with the Gini coefficient using the Immunarch R package. When different nucleotide rearrangements encoded the same CDR3beta amino acid sequence, each rearrangement was treated as a distinct clonotype. TCRbeta sequences significantly enriched in antigen-responding cells relative to anti-CD3/anti-CD28-activated cells were identified by differential abundance analysis. Using predicted peptide-MHC specificity as the basis, GLIPH2 grouped TCRs into clusters, both for each participant individually and for the merged data sets that combined participants. TCRdb holds this immuneACCESS table with in-frame rearrangements only. Some clones are missing; in checked studies, unresolved V genes explain under half, and the rest has no known cause. The D gene and trimming were derived from the DNA, and the V and J assignments and clone size from that table. The sample table holds around 35,000 clones, of which approximately 90% were seen once. Jointly, the top ten make up under 1.5% of the sample.

In the paper's terms, the treatment or condition label means: suppressive antiretroviral therapy. As a nonspecific positive control representing the CD4+ T cell repertoire, cells were stimulated with anti-CD3/anti-CD28 magnetic beads. CD4+ T cells that responded were sorted based on upregulation of both CD40 ligand and CD69. HIV-1-infected adults in whom suppressive ART had been started during chronic infection were enrolled as participants. Plasma HIV-1 RNA had been undetectable (below 50 copies/mL) in participants for at least 4 years. To be included, a participant needed positive CMV serology and a CD4+ T cell count above 400 cells/uL. Before stimulation, PBMCs were isolated using density centrifugation and then depleted of CD8+ T cells. Stimulation of CD8-depleted PBMCs was carried out for approximately 20 hours with anti-CD28/CD49d costimulation, CD40-blocking antibody and enfuvirtide, to prevent new infections. Cell sorting was performed on a Beckman Coulter MoFlo Legacy or XDP sorter, and dead cells were excluded with propidium iodide. Genomic DNA was extracted with the QIAamp DNA Mini Kit for samples above one million cells, otherwise with the Quick-DNA Microprep Kit.

This chain is built from TRBV5-6 and TRBJ2-7; 9 bases in the junction line up with TRBD2. The sequence was obtained from an adult man with HIV who was CMV-seropositive. Specimen: CD4+ T cells sorted from PBMCs after approximately 20-hour stimulation, collected from a patient who received antiretroviral therapy. In light of the paper, this sample's cell subset or site label describes: CD40L+CD69+ CD4 T cells responding to anti-CD3/anti-CD28 beads, representing the overall repertoire. The nucleotide sequence is given as TGTGCCAGCAGCTTGGTGGCGGGAGGGCCCTACGAGCAGTACTTC. Translated, this is CASSLVAGGPYEQYF.